Below, 8 T cell receptor beta chains from the same sample are listed, as sequenced in a study of cytomegalovirus exposure and HLA in healthy donors. Primers included in the PCR were 60 Vbeta and 13 Jbeta primers. Produced via immunoSEQ multiplex PCR; TCRdb's table is partial and in-frame only. This table holds around 130,000 clones, 75% to 85% found once. Sequences were obtained from PBMCs. These receptors were obtained from a man under 40 in good health and CMV-seronegative.

This clone was detected only once. This CDR3 reads CASSELAGVVETQYF. CDR3 in DNA: TGTGCCAGCAGTGAACTAGCGGGAGTAGTTGAGACCCAGTACTTC. The genes are TRBV6-1 and TRBJ2-5; TRBD2 agrees at 10 bases. Germline lookup yields CDR1 MNHNS and CDR2 SASEGT. This CDR3 spans 15 amino acids. V lost 2 bases, J lost 5 bases, and 5 bases stayed unmatched.

The rearrangement uses TRBV7-6 and TRBJ2-3, with D possibly matching TRBD1 (6 bases). CDR1 is SGHVS, CDR2 FNYEAQ, per germline. V lost 1 base to trimming and J lost 4 bases, with 12 bases between them. The CDR3 extends over 15 amino acids. Here the CDR3 reads CASSLVAEGADTQYF. The CDR3 region has the DNA TGTGCCAGCAGCTTAGTAGCTGAGGGGGCAGATACGCAGTATTTT.

Comments on this clone: A junction boundary mismatches the germline segment, possibly from a read error. V usage is TRBV20-1 and J usage is TRBJ1-2; D might be TRBD1 (5 bases). The CDR3 runs to 10 residues. Germline V CDR1 and CDR2: DFQATT, SNEGSKA (reference sequence). The CDR3 reads CSARGAGYTF. As DNA, the CDR3 is TGCAGTGCCAGAGGGGCTGGCTACACCTTC.

The chain has TRBV4-1 and TRBJ2-4; a possible D gene is TRBD2 (5 bases). In germline, CDR1 is MGHRA, CDR2 YSYEKL. The length of the CDR3 is 15 residues. V shed 1 base and J shed 8 bases, with 15 bases lying between them. CDR3 coding DNA: TGCGCCAGCAGCCAAGGGCTCGGGGAGAGGGACATTCAGTACTTC. This encodes CASSQGLGERDIQYF.

CDR3 in DNA: TGTGCCACCAGCCCGGGACAGGGTATGGAAAACATTCAGTACTTC. Translating gives CATSPGQGMENIQYF. This rearrangement joins TRBV15 to TRBJ2-4, with TRBD1 matching 9 bases. The CDR3 runs 15 residues. Trimming took 5 bases from V and 5 from J; bases not matched to a gene: 7. Germline V lookup: CDR1 LNHNV, CDR2 YYDKDF (reference sequence).

CDR3 in amino acids: CTSSQDHRVFYGYPF. DNA for the CDR3: TGCACCAGCAGCCAAGACCACAGGGTATTCTATGGCTACCCCTTC. The V and J genes are TRBV1 and TRBJ1-2; the table assigns TRBD1, which was not confirmed against the DNA. TRBV1 counts as a pseudogene. CDR3 length equals 15 residues.

This rearrangement joins TRBV9 to TRBJ2-1, with 7 bases fitting TRBD2. V lost 4 bases, J lost 4 bases, and 5 bases stayed unmatched. The CDR3 is made up of 14 amino acids. Germline CDR1 reads SGDLS; CDR2 reads YYNGEE. The CDR3 region is CASSLNGGYNEQFF. The DNA for the CDR3 is TGTGCCAGCAGCCTAAACGGGGGGTACAATGAGCAGTTCTTC.

The gene calls are TRBV9 and TRBJ2-7, with 11 positions matching TRBD2. Germline CDR1 and CDR2: SGDLS and YYNGEE. CDR3 length equals 16 residues. Trimming at V came to 0 bases and at J to 7 bases, leaving 9 bases not matched to a gene. CDR3 in amino acids: CASSVGYGLAGGEQYF. CDR3 nucleotides: TGTGCCAGCAGCGTAGGGTACGGACTAGCGGGTGGAGAGCAGTACTTC.